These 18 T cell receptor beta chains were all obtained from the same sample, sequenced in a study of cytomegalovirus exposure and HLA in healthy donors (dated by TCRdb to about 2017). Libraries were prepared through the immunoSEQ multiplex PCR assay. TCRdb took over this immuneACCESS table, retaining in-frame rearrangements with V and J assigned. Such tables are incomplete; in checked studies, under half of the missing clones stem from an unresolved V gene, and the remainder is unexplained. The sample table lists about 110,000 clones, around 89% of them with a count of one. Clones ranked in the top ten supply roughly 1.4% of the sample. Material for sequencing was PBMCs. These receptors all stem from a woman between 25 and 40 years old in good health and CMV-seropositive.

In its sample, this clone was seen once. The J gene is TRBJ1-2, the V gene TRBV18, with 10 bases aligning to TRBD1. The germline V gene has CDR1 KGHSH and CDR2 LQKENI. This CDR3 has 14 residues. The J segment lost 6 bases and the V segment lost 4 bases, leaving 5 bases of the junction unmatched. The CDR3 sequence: CASSLPGQGNGYTF. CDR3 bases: TGTGCCAGCTCACTTCCGGGACAGGGGAATGGCTACACCTTC.

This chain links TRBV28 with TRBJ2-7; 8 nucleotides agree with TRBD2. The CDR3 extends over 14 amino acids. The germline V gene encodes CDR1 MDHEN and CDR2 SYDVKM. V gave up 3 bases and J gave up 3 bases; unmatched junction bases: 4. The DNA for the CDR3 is TGTGCCAGCAGTTTTCAGCGGGAGATCTACGAGCAGTACTTC. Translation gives CASSFQREIYEQYF. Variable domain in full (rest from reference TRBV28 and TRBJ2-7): DVKVTQSSRYLVKRTGEKVFLECVQDMDHENMFWYRQDPGLGLRLIYFSYDVKMKEKGDIPEGYSVSREKKERFSLILESASTNQTSMYLCASSFQREIYEQYFGPGTRLTVT.

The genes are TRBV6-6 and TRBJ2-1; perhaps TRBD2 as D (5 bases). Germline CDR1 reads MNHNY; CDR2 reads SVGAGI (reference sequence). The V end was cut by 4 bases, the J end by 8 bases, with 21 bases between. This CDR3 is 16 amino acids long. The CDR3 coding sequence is TGTGCCAGCAGTTTGGATAGCGTCGTGGGTAGCGATGAGCAGTTCTTC. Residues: CASSLDSVVGSDEQFF.

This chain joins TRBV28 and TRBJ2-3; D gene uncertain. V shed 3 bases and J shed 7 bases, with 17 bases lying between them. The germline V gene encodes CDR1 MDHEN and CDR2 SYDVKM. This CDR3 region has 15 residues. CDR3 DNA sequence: TGTGCCAGCAGTTTCCGCGGCGGCGCCTCGAATACGCAGTATTTT. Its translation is CASSFRGGASNTQYF. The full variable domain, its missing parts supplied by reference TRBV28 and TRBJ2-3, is DVKVTQSSRYLVKRTGEKVFLECVQDMDHENMFWYRQDPGLGLRLIYFSYDVKMKEKGDIPEGYSVSREKKERFSLILESASTNQTSMYLCASSFRGGASNTQYFGPGTRLTVL.

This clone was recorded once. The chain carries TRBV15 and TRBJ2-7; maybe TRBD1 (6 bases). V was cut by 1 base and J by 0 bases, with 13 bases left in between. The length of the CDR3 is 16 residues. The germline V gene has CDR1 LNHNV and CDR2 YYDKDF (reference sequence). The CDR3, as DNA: TGTGCCACCAGCAGAGGAAGGGGGATGGGCTCCTACGAGCAGTACTTC. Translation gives CATSRGRGMGSYEQYF.

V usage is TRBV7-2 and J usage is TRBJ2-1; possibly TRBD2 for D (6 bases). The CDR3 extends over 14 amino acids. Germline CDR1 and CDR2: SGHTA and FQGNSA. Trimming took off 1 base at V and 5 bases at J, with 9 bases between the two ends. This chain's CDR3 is CASSLVASDNEQFF. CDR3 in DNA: TGTGCCAGCAGCTTAGTCGCTAGCGACAATGAGCAGTTCTTC.

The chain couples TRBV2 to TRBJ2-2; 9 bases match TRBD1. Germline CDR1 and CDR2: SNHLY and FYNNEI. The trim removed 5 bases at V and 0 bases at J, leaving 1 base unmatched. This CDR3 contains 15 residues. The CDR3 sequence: CASSRQGANTGELFF. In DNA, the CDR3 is TGTGCCAGCAGTCGACAGGGGGCGAACACCGGGGAGCTGTTTTTT.

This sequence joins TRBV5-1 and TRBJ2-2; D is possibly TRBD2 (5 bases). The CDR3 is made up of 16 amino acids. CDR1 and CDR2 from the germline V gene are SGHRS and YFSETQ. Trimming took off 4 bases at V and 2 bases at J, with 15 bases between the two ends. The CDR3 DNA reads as TGCGCCAGCAGCCATCCCAACGGGGTTAACACCGGGGAGCTGTTTTTT. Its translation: CASSHPNGVNTGELFF.

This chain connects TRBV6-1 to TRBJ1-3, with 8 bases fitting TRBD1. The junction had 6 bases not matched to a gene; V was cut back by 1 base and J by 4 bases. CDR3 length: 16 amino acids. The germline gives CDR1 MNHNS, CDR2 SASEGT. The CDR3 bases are TGTGCCAGCAGTGAAGGGTCAGGGGGCTACGGAAACACCATATATTTT. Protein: CASSEGSGGYGNTIYF.

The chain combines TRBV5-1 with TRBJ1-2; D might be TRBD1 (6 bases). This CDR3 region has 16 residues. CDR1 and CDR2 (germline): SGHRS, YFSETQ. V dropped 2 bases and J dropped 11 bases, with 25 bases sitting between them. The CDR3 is CASSFGGRGYRMGYTF. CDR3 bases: TGCGCCAGCAGCTTCGGTGGCAGGGGATACCGGATGGGGTACACCTTC.

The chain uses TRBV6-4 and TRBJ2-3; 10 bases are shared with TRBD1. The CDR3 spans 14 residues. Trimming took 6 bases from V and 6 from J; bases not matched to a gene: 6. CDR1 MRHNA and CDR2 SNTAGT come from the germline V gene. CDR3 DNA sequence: TGTGCCAGCAGCCCGGGACAGGGGTCCGATACGCAGTATTTT. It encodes CASSPGQGSDTQYF.

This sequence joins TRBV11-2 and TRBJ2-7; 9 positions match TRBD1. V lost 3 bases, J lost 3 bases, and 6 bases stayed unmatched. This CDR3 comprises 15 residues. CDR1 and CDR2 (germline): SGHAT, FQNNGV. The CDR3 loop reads CASSLGQGNLYEQYF. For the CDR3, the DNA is TGTGCCAGCAGCTTGGGACAGGGCAATCTCTACGAGCAGTACTTC.

CDR3 residues: CASSQLQTSSGDEQFF. The CDR3 bases are TGCGCCAGCAGCCAACTTCAGACTAGCTCCGGCGATGAGCAGTTCTTC. The chain links TRBV4-3 to TRBJ2-1; 7 bases match TRBD2. Germline loops: CDR1 LGHNA, CDR2 YSLEER. The V gene end was trimmed by 2 bases and the J gene end by 8 bases; junction bases not matched to a gene: 12. This CDR3 region has 16 residues.

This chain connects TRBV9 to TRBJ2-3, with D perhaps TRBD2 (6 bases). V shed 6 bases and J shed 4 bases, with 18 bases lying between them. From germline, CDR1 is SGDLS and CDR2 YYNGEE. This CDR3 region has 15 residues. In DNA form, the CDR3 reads TGTGCCAGCACCCCCATGGGGGGTCCCGCAGATACGCAGTATTTT. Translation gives CASTPMGGPADTQYF.

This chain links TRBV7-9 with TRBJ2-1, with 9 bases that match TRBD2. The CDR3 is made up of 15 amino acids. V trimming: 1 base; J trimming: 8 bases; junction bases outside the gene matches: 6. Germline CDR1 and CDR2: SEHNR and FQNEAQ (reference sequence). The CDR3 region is CASSLGGGRGDEQFF. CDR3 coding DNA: TGTGCCAGCAGCTTAGGTGGCGGGAGGGGCGATGAGCAGTTCTTC.

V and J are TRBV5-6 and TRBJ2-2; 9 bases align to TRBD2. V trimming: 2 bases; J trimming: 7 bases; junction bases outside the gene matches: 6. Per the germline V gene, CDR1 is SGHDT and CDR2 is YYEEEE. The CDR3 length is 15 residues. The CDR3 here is CASSLGLASIGELFF. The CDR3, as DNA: TGTGCCAGCAGCTTAGGACTAGCGAGTATCGGGGAGCTGTTTTTT. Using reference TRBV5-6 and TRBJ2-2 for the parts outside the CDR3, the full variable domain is DAGVTQSPTHLIKTRGQQVTLRCSPKSGHDTVSWYQQALGQGPQFIFQYYEEEERQRGNFPDRFSGHQFPNYSSELNVNALLLGDSALYLCASSLGLASIGELFFGEGSRLTVL.

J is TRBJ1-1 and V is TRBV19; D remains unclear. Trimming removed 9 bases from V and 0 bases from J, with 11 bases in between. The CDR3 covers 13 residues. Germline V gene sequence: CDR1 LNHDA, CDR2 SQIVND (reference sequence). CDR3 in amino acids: CASAAVMNTEAFF. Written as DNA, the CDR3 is TGTGCCAGCGCGGCCGTCATGAACACTGAAGCTTTCTTT.

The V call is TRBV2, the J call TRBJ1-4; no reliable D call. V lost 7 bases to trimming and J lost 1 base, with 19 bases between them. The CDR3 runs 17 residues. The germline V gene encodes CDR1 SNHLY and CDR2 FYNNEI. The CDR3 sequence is CASTDRGPTRTNEKLFF. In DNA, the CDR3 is TGTGCCAGCACCGATCGTGGGCCGACAAGAACTAATGAAAAACTGTTTTTT.